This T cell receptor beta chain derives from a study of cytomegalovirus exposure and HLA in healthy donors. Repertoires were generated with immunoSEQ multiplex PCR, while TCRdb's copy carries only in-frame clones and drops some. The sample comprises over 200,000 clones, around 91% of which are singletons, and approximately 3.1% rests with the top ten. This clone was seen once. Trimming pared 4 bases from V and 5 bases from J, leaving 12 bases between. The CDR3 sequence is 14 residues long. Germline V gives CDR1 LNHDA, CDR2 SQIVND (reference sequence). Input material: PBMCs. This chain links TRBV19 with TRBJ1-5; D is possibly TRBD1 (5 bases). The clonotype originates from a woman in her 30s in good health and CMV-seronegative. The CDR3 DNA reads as TGTGCCAGTAGTACCTGGGGCAACCATCAGCCCCAGCATTTT. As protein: CASSTWGNHQPQHF.